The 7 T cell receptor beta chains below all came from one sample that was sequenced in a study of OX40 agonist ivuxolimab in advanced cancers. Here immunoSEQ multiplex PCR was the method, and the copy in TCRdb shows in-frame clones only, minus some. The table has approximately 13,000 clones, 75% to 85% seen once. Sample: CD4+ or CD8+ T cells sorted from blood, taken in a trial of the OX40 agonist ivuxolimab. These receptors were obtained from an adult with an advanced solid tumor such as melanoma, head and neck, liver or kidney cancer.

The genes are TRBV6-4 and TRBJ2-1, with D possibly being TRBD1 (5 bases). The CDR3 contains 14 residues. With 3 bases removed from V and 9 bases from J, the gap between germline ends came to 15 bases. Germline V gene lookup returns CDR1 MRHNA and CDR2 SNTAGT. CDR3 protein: CASSELDSFGEQFF. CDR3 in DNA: TGTGCCAGCAGTGAGCTTGACAGTTTCGGTGAGCAGTTCTTC.

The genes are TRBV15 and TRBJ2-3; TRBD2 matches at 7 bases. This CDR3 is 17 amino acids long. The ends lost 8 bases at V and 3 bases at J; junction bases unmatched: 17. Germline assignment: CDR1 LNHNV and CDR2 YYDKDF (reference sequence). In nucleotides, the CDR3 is TGTGCCACCTCTGCCCTAGTAGGCGGGAGTCTTACAGATACGCAGTATTTT. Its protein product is CATSALVGGSLTDTQYF.

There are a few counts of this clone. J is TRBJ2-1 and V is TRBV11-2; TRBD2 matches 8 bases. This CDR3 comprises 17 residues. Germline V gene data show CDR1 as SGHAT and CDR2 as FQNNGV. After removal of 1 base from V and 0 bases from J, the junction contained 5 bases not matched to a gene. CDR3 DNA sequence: TGTGCCAGCAGCTTAGGTACTAGCGGTTACTCCTACAATGAGCAGTTCTTC. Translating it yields CASSLGTSGYSYNEQFF.

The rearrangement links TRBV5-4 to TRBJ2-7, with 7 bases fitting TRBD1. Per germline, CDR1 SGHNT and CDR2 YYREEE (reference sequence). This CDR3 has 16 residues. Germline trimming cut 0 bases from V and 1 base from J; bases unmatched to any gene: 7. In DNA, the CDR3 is TGTGCCAGCAGCTTGGTTGAGGGGGCCGCATCCTACGAGCAGTACTTC. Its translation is CASSLVEGAASYEQYF. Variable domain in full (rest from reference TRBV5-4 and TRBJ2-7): ETGVTQSPTHLIKTRGQQVTLRCSSQSGHNTVSWYQQALGQGPQFIFQYYREEENGRGNFPPRFSGLQFPNYSSELNVNALELDDSALYLCASSLVEGAASYEQYFGPGTRLTVT.

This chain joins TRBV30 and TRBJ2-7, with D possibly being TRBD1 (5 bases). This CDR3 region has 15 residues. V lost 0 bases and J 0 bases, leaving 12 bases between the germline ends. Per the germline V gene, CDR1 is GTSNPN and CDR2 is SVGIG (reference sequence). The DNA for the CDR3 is TGTGCCTGGAGTGTGACCGGACACTACTCCTACGAGCAGTACTTC. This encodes CAWSVTGHYSYEQYF.

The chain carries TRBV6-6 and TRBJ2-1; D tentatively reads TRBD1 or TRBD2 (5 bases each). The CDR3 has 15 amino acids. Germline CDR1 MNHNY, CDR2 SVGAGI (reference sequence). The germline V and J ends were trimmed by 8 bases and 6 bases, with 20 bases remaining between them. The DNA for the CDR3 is TGTGCCAGCGGCCCCCCACACGGGGCGGGCAATGAGCAGTTCTTC. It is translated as CASGPPHGAGNEQFF.

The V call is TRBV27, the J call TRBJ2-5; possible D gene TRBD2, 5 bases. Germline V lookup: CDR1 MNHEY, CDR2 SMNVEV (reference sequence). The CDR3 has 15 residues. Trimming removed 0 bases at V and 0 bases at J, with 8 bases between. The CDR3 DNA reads TGTGCCAGCAGTTTATCTCGGGGTGACCAAGAGACCCAGTACTTC. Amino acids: CASSLSRGDQETQYF.